Below, one TCR beta chain is given with its context. The record originates from a study of T cell responses to AZD1222 COVID-19 vaccine. Only in-frame clones appear in the TCRdb table, and some are missing; sequencing was by immunoSEQ multiplex PCR. The sample has approximately 140,000 clones; about 93% are singletons. V lost 7 bases, J lost 7 bases, and 14 bases lay in between. CDR1 SGDLS and CDR2 YYNGEE come from the germline V gene. This CDR3 contains 12 residues. This sequence originates from an adult in good health. V and J are TRBV9 and TRBJ1-2; D unresolved. This material consisted of peripheral blood, taken on day 0 of AZD1222 vaccination. This CDR3 is CASRTVGFGYTF. CDR3 DNA sequence: TGTGCCAGCCGGACTGTCGGGTTTGGCTACACCTTC. The whole variable domain, remainder taken from reference TRBV9 and TRBJ1-2, is DSGVTQTPKHLITATGQRVTLRCSPRSGDLSVYWYQQSLDQGLQFLIQYYNGEERAKGNILERFSAQQFPDLHSELNLSSLELGDSALYFCASRTVGFGYTFGSGTRLTVV.